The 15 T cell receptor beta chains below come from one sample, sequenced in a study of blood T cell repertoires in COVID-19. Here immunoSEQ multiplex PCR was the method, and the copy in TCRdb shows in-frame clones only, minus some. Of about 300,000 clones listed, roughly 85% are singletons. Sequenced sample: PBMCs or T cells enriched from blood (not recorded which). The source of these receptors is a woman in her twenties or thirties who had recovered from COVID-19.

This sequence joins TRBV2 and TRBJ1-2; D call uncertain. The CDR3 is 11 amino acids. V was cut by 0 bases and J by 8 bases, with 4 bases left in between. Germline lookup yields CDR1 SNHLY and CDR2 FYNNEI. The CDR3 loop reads CASSEAGGYTF. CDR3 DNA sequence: TGTGCCAGCAGTGAAGCTGGCGGCTACACCTTC.

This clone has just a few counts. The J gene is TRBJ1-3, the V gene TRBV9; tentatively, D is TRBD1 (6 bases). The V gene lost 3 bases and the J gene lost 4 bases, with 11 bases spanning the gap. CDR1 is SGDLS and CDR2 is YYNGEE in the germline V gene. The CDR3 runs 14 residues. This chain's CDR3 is CASSETGPGNTIYF. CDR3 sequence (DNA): TGTGCCAGCAGCGAAACAGGGCCAGGAAACACCATATATTTT.

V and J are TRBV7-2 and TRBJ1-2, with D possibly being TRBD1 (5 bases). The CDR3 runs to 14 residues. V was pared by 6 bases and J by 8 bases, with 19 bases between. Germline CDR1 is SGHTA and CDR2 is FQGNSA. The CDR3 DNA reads TGTGCCAGCAGATCCCCTCCGGGGGGTCTGGGCTACACCTTC. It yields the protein CASRSPPGGLGYTF.

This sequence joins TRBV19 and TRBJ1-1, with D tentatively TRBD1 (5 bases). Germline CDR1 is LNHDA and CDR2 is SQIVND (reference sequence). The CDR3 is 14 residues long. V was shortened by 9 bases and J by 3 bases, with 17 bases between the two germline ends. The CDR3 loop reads CASVPNGGYTEAFF. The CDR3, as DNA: TGTGCCAGCGTACCCAACGGGGGGTACACTGAAGCTTTCTTT.

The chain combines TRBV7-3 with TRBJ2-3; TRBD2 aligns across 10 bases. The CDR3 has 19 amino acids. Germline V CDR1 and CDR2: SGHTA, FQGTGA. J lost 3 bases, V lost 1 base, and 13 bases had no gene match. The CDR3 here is CASSLMSLIAGGKTDTQYF. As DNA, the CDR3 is TGTGCCAGCAGCTTAATGTCCTTGATAGCGGGGGGCAAAACAGATACGCAGTATTTT.

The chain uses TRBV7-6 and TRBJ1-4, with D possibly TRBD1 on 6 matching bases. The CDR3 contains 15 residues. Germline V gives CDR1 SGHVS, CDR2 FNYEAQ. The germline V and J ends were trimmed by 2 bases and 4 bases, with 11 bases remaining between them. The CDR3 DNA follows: TGTGCCAGCAGCTTAAACAGGGCAAGTAATGAAAAACTGTTTTTT. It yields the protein CASSLNRASNEKLFF.

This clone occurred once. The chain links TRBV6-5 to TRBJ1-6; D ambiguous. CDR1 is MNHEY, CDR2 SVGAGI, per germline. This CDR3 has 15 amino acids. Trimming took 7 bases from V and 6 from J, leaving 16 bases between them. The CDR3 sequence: CASTPRIASNSPLHF. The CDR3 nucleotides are TGTGCCAGCACCCCGAGGATCGCGAGTAATTCACCCCTCCACTTT.

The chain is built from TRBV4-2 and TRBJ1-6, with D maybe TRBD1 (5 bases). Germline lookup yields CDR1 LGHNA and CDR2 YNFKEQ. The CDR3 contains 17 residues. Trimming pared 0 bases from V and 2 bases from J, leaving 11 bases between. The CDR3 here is CASSQDGGGTYNSPLHF. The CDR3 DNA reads TGTGCCAGCAGCCAAGATGGTGGGGGGACCTATAATTCACCCCTCCACTTT.

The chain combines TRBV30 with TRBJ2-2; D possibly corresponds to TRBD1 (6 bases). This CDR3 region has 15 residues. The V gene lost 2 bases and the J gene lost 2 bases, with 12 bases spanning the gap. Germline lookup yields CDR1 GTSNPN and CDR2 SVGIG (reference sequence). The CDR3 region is CAWSLGQSNTGELFF. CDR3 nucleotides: TGTGCCTGGAGTCTCGGACAGTCCAACACCGGGGAGCTGTTTTTT.

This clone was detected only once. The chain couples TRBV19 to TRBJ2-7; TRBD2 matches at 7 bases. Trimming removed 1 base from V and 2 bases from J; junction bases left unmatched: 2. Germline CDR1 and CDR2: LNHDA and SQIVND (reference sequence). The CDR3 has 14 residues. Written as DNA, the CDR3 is TGTGCCAGTAGTATAGTGGGAGGGGCCTACGAGCAGTACTTC. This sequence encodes CASSIVGGAYEQYF.

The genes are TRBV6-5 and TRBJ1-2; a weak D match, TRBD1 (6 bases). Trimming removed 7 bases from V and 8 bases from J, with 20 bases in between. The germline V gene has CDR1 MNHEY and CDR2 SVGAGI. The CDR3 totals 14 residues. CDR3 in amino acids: CASNTGPADMGYTF. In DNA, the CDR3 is TGTGCCAGCAACACAGGGCCGGCGGACATGGGCTACACCTTC.

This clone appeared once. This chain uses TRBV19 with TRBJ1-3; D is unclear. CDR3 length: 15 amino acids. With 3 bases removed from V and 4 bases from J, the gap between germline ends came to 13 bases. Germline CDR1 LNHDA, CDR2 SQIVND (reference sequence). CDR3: CASSMGGRGGNTIYF. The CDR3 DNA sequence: TGTGCCAGTAGTATGGGCGGGAGAGGCGGAAACACCATATATTTT. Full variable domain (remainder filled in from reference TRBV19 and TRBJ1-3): DGGITQSPKYLFRKEGQNVTLSCEQNLNHDAMYWYRQDPGQGLRLIYYSQIVNDFQKGDIAEGYSVSREKKESFPLTVTSAQKNPTAFYLCASSMGGRGGNTIYFGEGSWLTVV.

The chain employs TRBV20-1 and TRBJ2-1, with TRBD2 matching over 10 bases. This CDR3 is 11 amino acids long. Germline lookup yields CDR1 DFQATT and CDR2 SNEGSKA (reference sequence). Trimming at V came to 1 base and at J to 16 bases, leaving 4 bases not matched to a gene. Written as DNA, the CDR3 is TGCAGTGCTAGAGTAGCGGGGGGTTATTTCTTC. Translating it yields CSARVAGGYFF.

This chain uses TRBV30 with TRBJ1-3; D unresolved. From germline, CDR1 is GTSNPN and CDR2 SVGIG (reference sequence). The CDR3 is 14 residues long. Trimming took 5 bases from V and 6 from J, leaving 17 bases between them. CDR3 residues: CAWGPPVIPNTIYF. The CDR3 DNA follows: TGTGCCTGGGGACCCCCGGTGATTCCAAACACCATATATTTT.

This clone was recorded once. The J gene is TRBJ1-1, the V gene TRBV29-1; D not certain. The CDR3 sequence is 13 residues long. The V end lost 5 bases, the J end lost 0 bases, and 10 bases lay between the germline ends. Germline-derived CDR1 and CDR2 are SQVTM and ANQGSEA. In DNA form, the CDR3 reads TGCAGCGTTTTTCAACTAATGAACACTGAAGCTTTCTTT. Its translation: CSVFQLMNTEAFF.